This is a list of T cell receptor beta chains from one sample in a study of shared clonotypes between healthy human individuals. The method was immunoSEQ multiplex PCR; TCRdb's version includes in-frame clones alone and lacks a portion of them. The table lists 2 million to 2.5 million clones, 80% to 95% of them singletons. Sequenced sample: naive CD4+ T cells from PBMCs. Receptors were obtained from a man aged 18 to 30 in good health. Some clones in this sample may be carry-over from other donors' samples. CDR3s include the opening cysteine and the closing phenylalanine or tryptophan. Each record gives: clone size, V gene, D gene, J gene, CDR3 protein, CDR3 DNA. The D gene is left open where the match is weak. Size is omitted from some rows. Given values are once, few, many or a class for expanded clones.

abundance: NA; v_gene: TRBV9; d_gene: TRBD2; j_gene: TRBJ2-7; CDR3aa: CASSVGTSGSFWEQYF; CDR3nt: TGTGCCAGCAGCGTCGGGACTAGCGGGAGCTTTTGGGAGCAGTACTTC
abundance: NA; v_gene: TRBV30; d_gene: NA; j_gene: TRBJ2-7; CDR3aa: CAWSPPQRATYF; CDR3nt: TGTGCCTGGAGTCCCCCGCAGCGGGCTACCTACTTC
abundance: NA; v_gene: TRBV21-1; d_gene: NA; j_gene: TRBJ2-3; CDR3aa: CASSKAEGLAGGSDTQYF; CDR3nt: TGTGCCAGCAGCAAAGCAGAGGGACTAGCGGGAGGTTCAGATACGCAGTATTTT
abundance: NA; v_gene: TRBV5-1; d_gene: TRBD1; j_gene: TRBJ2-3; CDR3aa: CASSPRDRGSADTQYF; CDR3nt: TGCGCCAGCAGCCCCAGGGACAGGGGAAGCGCAGATACGCAGTATTTT
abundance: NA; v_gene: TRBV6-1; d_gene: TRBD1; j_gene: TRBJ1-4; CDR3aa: CASRRGQGFEKLFF; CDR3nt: TGTGCCAGCAGGAGGGGACAGGGATTTGAAAAACTGTTTTTT
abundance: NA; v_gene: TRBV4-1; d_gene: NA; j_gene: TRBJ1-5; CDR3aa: CASSQGAGTQPQHF; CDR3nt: TGCGCCAGCAGCCAAGGGGCAGGGACGCAGCCCCAGCATTTT
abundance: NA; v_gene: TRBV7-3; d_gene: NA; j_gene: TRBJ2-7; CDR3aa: CASSLMSGGLYEQYF; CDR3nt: TGTGCCAGCAGCTTAATGTCGGGCGGACTCTACGAGCAGTACTTC
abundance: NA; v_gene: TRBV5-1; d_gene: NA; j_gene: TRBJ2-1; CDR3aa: CASSPVGSTEQFF; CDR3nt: TGCGCCAGCAGCCCCGTGGGGAGCACTGAGCAGTTCTTC
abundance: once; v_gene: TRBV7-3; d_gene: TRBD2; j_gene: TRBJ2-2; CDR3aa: CASSLTGLATGELFF; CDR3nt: TGTGCCAGCAGCTTAACGGGACTAGCTACCGGGGAGCTGTTTTTT
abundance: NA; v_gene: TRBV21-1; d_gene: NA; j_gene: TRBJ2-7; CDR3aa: CASSKWQPGTAIYEQYF; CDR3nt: TGTGCCAGCAGCAAATGGCAACCGGGAACAGCTATCTACGAGCAGTACTTC
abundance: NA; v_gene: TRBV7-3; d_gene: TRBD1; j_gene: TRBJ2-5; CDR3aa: CASSLIPGGQETQYF; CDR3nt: TGTGCCAGCAGCTTAATTCCAGGGGGCCAAGAGACCCAGTACTTC
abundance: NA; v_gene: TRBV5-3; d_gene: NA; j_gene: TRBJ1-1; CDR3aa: CARNGKLNTEAFF; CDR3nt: TGTGCCAGAAATGGTAAGTTGAACACTGAAGCTTTCTTT
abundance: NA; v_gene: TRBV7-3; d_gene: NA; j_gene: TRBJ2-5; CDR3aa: CASSAGTQRTQYF; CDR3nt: TGTGCCAGCAGCGCCGGGACCCAGAGGACCCAGTACTTC
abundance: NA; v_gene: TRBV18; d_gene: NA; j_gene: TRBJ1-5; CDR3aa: CASSLNLGSNQPQHF; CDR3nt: TGTGCCAGCTCCCTGAATTTGGGGAGCAATCAGCCCCAGCATTTT
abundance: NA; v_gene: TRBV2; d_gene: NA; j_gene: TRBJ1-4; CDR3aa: CASSAAVALFF; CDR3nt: TGTGCCAGCAGTGCGGCAGTGGCCCTGTTTTTT
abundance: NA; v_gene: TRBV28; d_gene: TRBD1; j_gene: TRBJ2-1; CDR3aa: CASSSQGARPSYNEQFF; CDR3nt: TGTGCCAGCAGTTCTCAGGGGGCGCGACCCTCCTACAATGAGCAGTTCTTC
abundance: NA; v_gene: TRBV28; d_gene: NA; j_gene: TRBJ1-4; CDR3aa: CASSLGGEANEKLFF; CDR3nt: TGTGCCAGCAGTTTAGGGGGGGAGGCTAATGAAAAACTGTTTTTT
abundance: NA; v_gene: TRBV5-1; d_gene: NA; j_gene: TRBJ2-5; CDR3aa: CASRRLPTRETQYF; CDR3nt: TGCGCCAGCAGAAGGCTACCCACACGAGAGACCCAGTACTTC
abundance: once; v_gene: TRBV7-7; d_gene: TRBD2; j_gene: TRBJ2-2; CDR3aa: CASRKAGGPGGELFF; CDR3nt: TGTGCCAGCAGGAAGGCGGGAGGGCCTGGCGGGGAGCTGTTTTTT
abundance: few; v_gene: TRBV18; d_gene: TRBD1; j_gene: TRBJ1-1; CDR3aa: CATRGDRNTEAFF; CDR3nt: TGTGCCACCAGGGGGGACAGGAACACTGAAGCTTTCTTT
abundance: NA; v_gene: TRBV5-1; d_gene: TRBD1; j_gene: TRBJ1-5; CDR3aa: CASSLGTGGYQPQHF; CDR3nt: TGCGCCAGCAGCTTGGGGACAGGGGGTTATCAGCCCCAGCATTTT
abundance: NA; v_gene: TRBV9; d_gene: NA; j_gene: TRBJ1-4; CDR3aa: CASSVADSGNNEKLFF; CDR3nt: TGTGCCAGCAGCGTAGCCGACAGTGGTAATAATGAAAAACTGTTTTTT
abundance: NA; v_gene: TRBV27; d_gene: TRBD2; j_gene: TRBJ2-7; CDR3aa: CASSLRPGLGFYEQYF; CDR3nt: TGTGCCAGCAGTTTACGCCCGGGACTAGGCTTCTACGAGCAGTACTTC
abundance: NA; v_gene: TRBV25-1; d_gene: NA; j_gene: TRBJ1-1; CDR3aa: CASSEARATEAFF; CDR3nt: TGTGCCAGCAGTGAAGCTCGGGCCACTGAAGCTTTCTTT
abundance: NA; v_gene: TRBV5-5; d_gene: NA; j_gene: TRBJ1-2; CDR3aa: CASSIAATDNYGYTF; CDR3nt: TGTGCCAGCAGCATTGCGGCAACAGACAACTATGGCTACACCTTC
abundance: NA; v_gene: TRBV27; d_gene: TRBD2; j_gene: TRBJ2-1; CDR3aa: CATLRREVNEQFF; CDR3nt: TGTGCCACCCTTCGACGGGAGGTCAATGAGCAGTTCTTC
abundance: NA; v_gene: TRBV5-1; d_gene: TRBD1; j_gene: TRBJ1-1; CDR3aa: CASSPTGGVWTEAFF; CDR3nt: TGCGCCAGCAGCCCTACAGGGGGCGTATGGACTGAAGCTTTCTTT
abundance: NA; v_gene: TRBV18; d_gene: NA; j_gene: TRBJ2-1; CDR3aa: CASSPPGTPSNEQFF; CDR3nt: TGTGCCAGCTCACCACCGGGAACCCCGAGCAATGAGCAGTTCTTC
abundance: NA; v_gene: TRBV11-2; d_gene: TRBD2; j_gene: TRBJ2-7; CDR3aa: CASSSTSSGPYEQYF; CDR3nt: TGTGCCAGCAGCTCCACCAGTAGCGGGCCCTACGAGCAGTACTTC
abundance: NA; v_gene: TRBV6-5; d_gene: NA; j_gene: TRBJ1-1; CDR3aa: CASSEQGASTEAFF; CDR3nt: TGTGCCAGCAGTGAACAGGGTGCGAGCACTGAAGCTTTCTTT
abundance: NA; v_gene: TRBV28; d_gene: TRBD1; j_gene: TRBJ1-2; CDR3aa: CASSSPGQGHYGYTF; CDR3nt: TGTGCCAGCAGTTCACCGGGACAGGGGCACTATGGCTACACCTTC
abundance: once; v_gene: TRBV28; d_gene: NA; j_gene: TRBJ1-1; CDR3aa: CASSLPRQGNTEAFF; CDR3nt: TGTGCCAGCAGTTTACCCAGGCAAGGGAACACTGAAGCTTTCTTT
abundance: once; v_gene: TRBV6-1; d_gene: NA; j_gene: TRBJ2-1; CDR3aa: CASSGDPRGEQFF; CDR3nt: TGTGCCAGCAGTGGGGACCCTCGGGGTGAGCAGTTCTTC
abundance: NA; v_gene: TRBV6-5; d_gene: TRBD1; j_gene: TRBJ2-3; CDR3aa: CASSQTGADTQYF; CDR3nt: TGTGCCAGCAGTCAGACAGGGGCAGATACGCAGTATTTT
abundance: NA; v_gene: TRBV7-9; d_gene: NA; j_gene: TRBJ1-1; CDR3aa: CASSLVRDTEAFF; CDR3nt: TGTGCCAGCAGCTTAGTAAGGGACACTGAAGCTTTCTTT
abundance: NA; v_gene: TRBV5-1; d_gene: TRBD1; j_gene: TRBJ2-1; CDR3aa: CASSLVGGPYNEQFF; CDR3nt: TGCGCCAGCAGCTTGGTAGGGGGCCCATACAATGAGCAGTTCTTC
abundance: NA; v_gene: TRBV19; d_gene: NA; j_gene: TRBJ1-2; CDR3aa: CASRPMGNPYGYTF; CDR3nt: TGTGCCAGTAGACCCATGGGGAATCCCTATGGCTACACCTTC
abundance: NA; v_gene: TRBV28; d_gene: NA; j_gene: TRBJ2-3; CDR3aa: CAGASRDAEFSLYF; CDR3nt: TGTGCCGGAGCCTCCCGGGACGCCGAATTTAGTCTCTATTTT
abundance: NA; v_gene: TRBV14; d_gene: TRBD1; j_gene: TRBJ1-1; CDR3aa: CASRPWTGDVFTEAFF; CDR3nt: TGTGCCAGCAGACCTTGGACAGGGGATGTTTTCACTGAAGCTTTCTTT
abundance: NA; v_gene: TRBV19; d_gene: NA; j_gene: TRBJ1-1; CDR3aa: CAAGLRTEAFF; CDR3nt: TGTGCGGCCGGGTTACGGACTGAAGCTTTCTTT
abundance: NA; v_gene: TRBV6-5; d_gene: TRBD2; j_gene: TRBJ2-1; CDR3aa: CASSYSQREGSNEQFF; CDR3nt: TGTGCCAGCAGTTACTCTCAGCGGGAGGGCAGTAATGAGCAGTTCTTC
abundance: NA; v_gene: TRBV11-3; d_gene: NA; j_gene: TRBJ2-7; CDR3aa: CASSLSTASYEQYF; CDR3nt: TGTGCCAGCAGCTTAAGCACGGCTTCCTACGAGCAGTACTTC
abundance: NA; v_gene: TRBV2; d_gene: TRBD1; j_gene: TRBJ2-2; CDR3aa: CASSQGVGTGELFF; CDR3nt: TGTGCCAGTTCACAGGGGGTCGGCACCGGGGAGCTGTTTTTT
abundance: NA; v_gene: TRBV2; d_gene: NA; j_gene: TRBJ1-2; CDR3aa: CASSGQALGYTF; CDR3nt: TGTGCCAGCAGTGGTCAAGCATTGGGCTACACCTTC
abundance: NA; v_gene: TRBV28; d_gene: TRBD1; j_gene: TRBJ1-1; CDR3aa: CASSLRPGQGNTEAFF; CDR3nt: TGTGCCAGCAGTTTGAGGCCGGGACAGGGGAACACTGAAGCTTTCTTT
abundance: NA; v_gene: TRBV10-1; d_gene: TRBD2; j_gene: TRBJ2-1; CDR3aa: CASSEGLAGVNEQFF; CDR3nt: TGCGCCAGCAGTGAGGGACTAGCGGGAGTTAATGAGCAGTTCTTC
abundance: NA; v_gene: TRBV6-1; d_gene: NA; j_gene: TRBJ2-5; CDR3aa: CATGLGGLETQYF; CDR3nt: TGTGCCACGGGACTGGGGGGCTTGGAGACCCAGTACTTC
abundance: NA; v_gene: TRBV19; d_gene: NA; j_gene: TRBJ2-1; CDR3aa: CASSLPGGNSYNEQFF; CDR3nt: TGTGCCAGTAGTCTCCCCGGCGGTAACTCCTACAATGAGCAGTTCTTC
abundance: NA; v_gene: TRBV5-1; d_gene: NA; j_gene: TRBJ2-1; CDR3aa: CASSLGPGSYNEQFF; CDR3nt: TGCGCCAGCAGCTTGGGACCTGGGTCCTACAATGAGCAGTTCTTC
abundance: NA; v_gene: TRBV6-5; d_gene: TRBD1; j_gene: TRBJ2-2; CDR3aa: CASSYWVTGATGELFF; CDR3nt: TGTGCCAGCAGTTATTGGGTTACAGGGGCCACCGGGGAGCTGTTTTTT
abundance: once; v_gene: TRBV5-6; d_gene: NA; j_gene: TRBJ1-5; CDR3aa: CASSLSGANYNQPQHF; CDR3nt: TGTGCCAGCAGCTTGTCGGGGGCGAACTACAATCAGCCCCAGCATTTT